Listed here are 24 T cell receptor beta chains from one sample, sequenced in a study of post-analysis software for immune sequencing data. Regarding the study as a whole: Controls had lower frequencies than patients of about five TRBV segments, which included TRBV5-6, TRBV5-1 and TRBV20-1.

Libraries were made from TCR beta cDNA, and they carried unique molecular identifiers. A single record per CDR3 protein comes from TCRdb applying MiXCR to the PCR reads. This sample has approximately 770,000 distinct CDR3 sequences, with about 45% found just once. The antigens for these receptors are not known. The sequencing input was blood. The receptors shown here come from a girl aged 10 to 17 with multiple sclerosis.

The chain recombines TRBV25-1 with TRBJ2-1; possible D gene TRBD2, 6 bases. Germline V gene lookup returns CDR1 MGHDK and CDR2 SYGVNS. The CDR3 runs 15 residues. Trimming stripped 7 bases from V and 6 bases from J, with 19 bases between. CDR3 region: CASTLGSGGRNEQFF. The CDR3 DNA follows: TGTGCCAGCACTCTGGGTAGCGGCGGACGCAATGAGCAGTTCTTC.

This chain links TRBV12-3 or TRBV12-4 with TRBJ1-2, with 10 bases that match TRBD1. The CDR3 is 14 amino acids. Trimming at V came to 2 bases and at J to 7 bases, leaving 4 bases not matched to a gene. In DNA form, the CDR3 reads TGTGCCAGCAGTTTAAGTGACAGGGGGCTTGGCTACACCTTC. Translating it yields CASSLSDRGLGYTF.

V gene TRBV27 combines with J gene TRBJ2-7, with 12 positions matching TRBD2. Germline CDR1 and CDR2: MNHEY and SMNVEV (reference sequence). Trimming removed 8 bases from V and 5 bases from J; junction bases left unmatched: 4. This CDR3 has 13 amino acids. CDR3 coding DNA: TGTGCCAGCCAGGGACTAGCGGGCCACGAGCAGTACTTC. This translates into CASQGLAGHEQYF.

CDR3 in DNA: TGTGCCAGCAGCCGGTGGCTCGGACTAGCCAAAAACATTCAGTACTTC. It yields the protein CASSRWLGLAKNIQYF. This chain connects TRBV5-6 to TRBJ2-4; D is possibly TRBD2 (5 bases). Germline loops: CDR1 SGHDT, CDR2 YYEEEE. V lost 4 bases to trimming and J lost 0 bases, with 14 bases between them. This CDR3 has 16 amino acids. The variable domain in full, with the rest retrieved from reference TRBV5-6 and TRBJ2-4, is DAGVTQSPTHLIKTRGQQVTLRCSPKSGHDTVSWYQQALGQGPQFIFQYYEEEERQRGNFPDRFSGHQFPNYSSELNVNALLLGDSALYLCASSRWLGLAKNIQYFGAGTRLSVL.

This clonotype was picked up one time. This rearrangement joins TRBV4-3 to TRBJ1-2; D is undetermined. Germline CDR1 LGHNA, CDR2 YSLEER. The CDR3 is made up of 16 amino acids. V lost 0 bases to trimming and J lost 0 bases, with 11 bases between them. CDR3 nucleotides: TGCGCCAGCAGCCAAGATATTGGAGAAACTAACTATGGCTACACCTTC. It codes for CASSQDIGETNYGYTF.

The V and J genes are TRBV18 and TRBJ1-1; D is perhaps TRBD1 (6 bases). The V and J ends lost 5 bases and 6 bases respectively, with 10 bases between them. Germline V gene lookup returns CDR1 KGHSH and CDR2 LQKENI. This CDR3 is 12 amino acids long. The CDR3 DNA reads as TGTGCCAGCTCAACGGGGGCAGCTGAAGCTTTCTTT. Amino acid sequence: CASSTGAAEAFF.

This rearrangement joins TRBV11-3 to TRBJ1-4; D gene uncertain. The CDR3 spans 17 residues. V was pared by 7 bases and J by 0 bases, with 18 bases between. Germline CDR1 SGHNT, CDR2 YENEEA. The CDR3 nucleotides are TGTGCCAGCACCCGAGACGCGGGGAGCGCAACTAATGAAAAACTGTTTTTT. It is translated as CASTRDAGSATNEKLFF.

This clonotype was counted a few times. The rearrangement joins TRBV27 to TRBJ2-3, with a weak D call TRBD2 (6 bases). Trimming removed 7 bases at V and 5 bases at J, with 19 bases between. The CDR3 covers 15 residues. Germline CDR1 is MNHEY and CDR2 is SMNVEV (reference sequence). CDR3 residues: CASTGDGLPRDTQYF. CDR3 bases: TGTGCCAGCACAGGCGATGGACTACCCCGAGATACGCAGTATTTT.

This clonotype was found a few times. The chain links TRBV20-1 to TRBJ2-3, with D perhaps TRBD2 (6 bases). The CDR3 extends over 15 amino acids. CDR1 is DFQATT, CDR2 SNEGSKA, per germline (reference sequence). The V end was cut by 5 bases, the J end by 4 bases, with 19 bases between. As DNA, the CDR3 is TGCAGTGCTTCCCCCCGGGAGCGGGTCCCAGATACGCAGTATTTT. This translates into CSASPRERVPDTQYF.

V gene TRBV7-9 combines with J gene TRBJ1-1; the match to TRBD1 covers 11 bases. Germline CDR1 SEHNR, CDR2 FQNEAQ (reference sequence). J was trimmed by 3 bases and V by 5 bases; bases with no gene match: 2. CDR3 length: 14 amino acids. In DNA, the CDR3 is TGTGCCAGCAGCCGGACAGGGGGCGACACTGAAGCTTTCTTT. Translated, it gives CASSRTGGDTEAFF.

This rearrangement joins TRBV9 to TRBJ2-1, with 13 bases identical to TRBD2. This CDR3 has 15 residues. V gave up 3 bases and J gave up 7 bases; unmatched junction bases: 4. Germline V lookup: CDR1 SGDLS, CDR2 YYNGEE. CDR3 residues: CASSGTSGSGNEQFF. The DNA of the CDR3 is TGTGCCAGCAGCGGGACTAGCGGGAGTGGGAATGAGCAGTTCTTC.

A few counts support this clonotype. V and J are TRBV12-5 and TRBJ2-1; perhaps TRBD1 as D (6 bases). The CDR3 has 16 amino acids. CDR1 LGHNT and CDR2 FRNRAP come from the germline V gene. Trimming left V 1 base short and J 8 bases short, with 18 bases between. The CDR3 coding sequence is TGTGCTAGTGGTTTGGGCGTCACACGGACAGATGATGAGCAGTTCTTC. Translating gives CASGLGVTRTDDEQFF.

This clonotype was counted a few times. The chain couples TRBV5-6 to TRBJ2-1; TRBD2 agrees at 15 bases. The germline V gene encodes CDR1 SGHDT and CDR2 YYEEEE. CDR3 length: 16 amino acids. Trimming cost V 2 bases and J 8 bases; bases outside gene matches: 5. CDR3 nucleotide sequence: TGTGCCAGCAGCTTCAGTGGGACTAGCGGGAGGCATGAGCAGTTCTTC. Translating it yields CASSFSGTSGRHEQFF. Full variable domain (remainder filled in from reference TRBV5-6 and TRBJ2-1): DAGVTQSPTHLIKTRGQQVTLRCSPKSGHDTVSWYQQALGQGPQFIFQYYEEEERQRGNFPDRFSGHQFPNYSSELNVNALLLGDSALYLCASSFSGTSGRHEQFFGPGTRLTVL.

V and J are TRBV12-3 or TRBV12-4 and TRBJ2-1; D gene unclear. CDR3 size: 14 residues. V was trimmed by 4 bases and J by 10 bases, leaving 17 bases between them. The CDR3 coding sequence is TGTGCCAGCAGTTCGAGGAGAAGATCCTACGAGCAGTTCTTC. Protein product: CASSSRRRSYEQFF.

The chain combines TRBV2 with TRBJ2-7, with D perhaps matching TRBD2 (5 bases). The V gene's germline CDR1 is SNHLY and CDR2 FYNNEI. The ends were cut back, 8 bases at V and 3 bases at J, with 20 bases in the middle. This CDR3 contains 15 residues. In DNA form, the CDR3 reads TGTGCCAGCGCGGCTGAGGTAGCGAGACGCTACGAGCAGTACTTC. Protein: CASAAEVARRYEQYF.

The table lists this clonotype with a few counts. CDR3 sequence reads: CASSYWGEGGYTF. CDR3 in DNA: TGTGCCAGCAGTTATTGGGGGGAAGGTGGCTACACCTTC. This chain uses TRBV27 with TRBJ1-2, with D tentatively TRBD1 (5 bases). The germline gives CDR1 MNHEY, CDR2 SMNVEV (reference sequence). This CDR3 comprises 13 residues. The ends were cut back, 4 bases at V and 7 bases at J, with 13 bases in the middle.

The V call is TRBV5-1, the J call TRBJ2-5; no firm D call. The CDR3 has 14 residues. V was shortened by 0 bases and J by 1 base, with 7 bases between the two germline ends. Germline-derived CDR1 and CDR2 are SGHRS and YFSETQ. The CDR3 region is CASSLGRTQETQYF. CDR3 sequence (DNA): TGCGCCAGCAGCTTGGGGCGGACCCAAGAGACCCAGTACTTC.

The genes are TRBV7-3 and TRBJ2-1, with D possibly being TRBD2 (6 bases). Germline V gene sequence: CDR1 SGHTA, CDR2 FQGTGA. The CDR3 is made up of 21 amino acids. V was shortened by 1 base and J by 0 bases, with 25 bases between the two germline ends. The CDR3 region is CASSLINKHLLAANSYNEQFF. CDR3 sequence (DNA): TGTGCCAGCAGCTTAATCAACAAGCACCTTTTAGCGGCAAACTCCTACAATGAGCAGTTCTTC.

This clonotype has a handful of counts. V usage is TRBV10-3 and J usage is TRBJ2-3; TRBD2 matches 13 bases. This CDR3 region has 16 residues. The V gene's germline CDR1 is ENHRY and CDR2 SYGVKD. J was trimmed by 4 bases and V by 6 bases; bases with no gene match: 7. The CDR3 region has the DNA TGTGCCATCAGGATTGGACTAGCGGGAGCAGCAGATACGCAGTATTTT. This encodes CAIRIGLAGAADTQYF.

This clonotype was observed a few times. This sequence joins TRBV9 and TRBJ2-7, with 10 positions matching TRBD2. This CDR3 spans 15 amino acids. Trimming at V came to 2 bases and at J to 7 bases, leaving 9 bases not matched to a gene. CDR1 and CDR2 (germline): SGDLS, YYNGEE. CDR3 in amino acids: CASSVAGTSAEEQYF. The CDR3 DNA follows: TGTGCCAGCAGCGTCGCCGGGACTAGCGCCGAGGAGCAGTACTTC.

This clonotype was counted only a few times. The CDR3 region is CSASPSPLYNEQFF. For the CDR3, the DNA is TGCAGTGCTAGTCCCAGCCCGCTCTACAATGAGCAGTTCTTC. The chain is built from TRBV20-1 and TRBJ2-1; D uncertain. Germline CDR1 reads DFQATT; CDR2 reads SNEGSKA (reference sequence). Trimming took off 3 bases at V and 3 bases at J, with 12 bases between the two ends. The CDR3 extends over 14 amino acids.

This chain joins TRBV7-6 and TRBJ2-1, with 8 nucleotides matching TRBD2. CDR3 length equals 19 residues. V shed 7 bases, J shed 3 bases, and the junction held 20 bases outside the gene matches. The germline V gene has CDR1 SGHVS and CDR2 FNYEAQ. The CDR3 reads CASTSTTREGGVDYNEQFF. DNA for the CDR3: TGTGCCAGCACCTCGACAACTCGGGAGGGGGGAGTTGACTACAATGAGCAGTTCTTC.

This chain connects TRBV7-2 to TRBJ2-1, with TRBD2 identical over 7 bases. The CDR3 loop spans 15 amino acids. Germline loops: CDR1 SGHTA, CDR2 FQGNSA. V was clipped by 2 bases and J by 8 bases; unmatched bases: 9. The CDR3: CASSLLGLGGDEQFF. CDR3 coding DNA: TGTGCCAGCAGCTTATTAGGACTGGGAGGGGATGAGCAGTTCTTC.

V and J are TRBV7-6 and TRBJ2-1; D uncertain. CDR3 length equals 13 residues. V lost 5 bases and J lost 9, with 14 bases in between. Germline-derived CDR1 and CDR2 are SGHVS and FNYEAQ. CDR3 amino acids: CASSLRLTGEQFF. The CDR3 bases are TGTGCCAGCAGCCTTAGGCTGACGGGTGAGCAGTTCTTC.